One sample yielded the 2 T cell receptor beta chains listed below, sequenced in a study of PD-1 blockade in classical Hodgkin lymphoma. The patients all showed relapse after autologous stem cell transplantation, while their brentuximab vedotin exposure varied. Sequenced by immunoSEQ multiplex PCR; TCRdb stores in-frame clones only, minus some. The data show tens of thousands of clones, 87% seen once. Sequencing used peripheral blood mononuclear cells (PBMCs), obtained at baseline. The origin of the receptors is a human donor with classical Hodgkin lymphoma.

J is TRBJ2-5 and V is TRBV6-5, with D perhaps matching TRBD1 (5 bases). Germline V lookup: CDR1 MNHEY, CDR2 SVGAGI. The CDR3 has 12 residues. V was shortened by 3 bases and J by 11 bases, with 13 bases between the two germline ends. This CDR3 reads CASSYGQGRQYF. The CDR3 DNA is TGTGCCAGCAGTTATGGGCAGGGAAGACAGTACTTC.

Only a few counts were recorded for this clone. The V and J genes are TRBV19 and TRBJ1-3, with D perhaps TRBD1 (6 bases). The CDR3 covers 14 residues. Trimming pared 9 bases from V and 2 bases from J, leaving 14 bases between. Germline CDR1 LNHDA, CDR2 SQIVND (reference sequence). Here the CDR3 DNA reads TGTGCCAGCAACAGGGTTAACCCTGGAAACACCATATATTTT. This translates into CASNRVNPGNTIYF.